The 5 T cell receptor beta chains reported below all come from one sample, sequenced in a study of breast tumors, draining lymph nodes, adjacent tissues. TCRdb independently ran MiXCR on the multiplex PCR reads; one entry per CDR3 protein. This sample carries approximately 250,000 distinct CDR3 sequences, 30% to 35% of them seen once, and the ten largest clones take approximately 3.6%. Breast cancer patients provided tissue from their axillary draining lymph nodes. The sequencing input was axillary lymph node tissue. The source of these receptors is a female donor with breast cancer. Some clones in this sample may be carry-over from other donors' samples.

DNA of the CDR3: TGTGCCAGCAGCTCTACCGGGACAGGGGGCGTAGACATTCAGTACTTC. Its protein product is CASSSTGTGGVDIQYF. The chain uses TRBV12-3 or TRBV12-4 and TRBJ2-4; 12 bases are shared with TRBD1. Trimming took 6 bases from V and 8 from J; bases not matched to a gene: 11. CDR3 length: 16 amino acids.

This clonotype was seen many times. The rearrangement uses TRBV24-1 and TRBJ2-3; 8 positions agree with TRBD2. There are 12 residues in the CDR3. Germline trimming cut 3 bases from V and 11 bases from J; bases unmatched to any gene: 3. Looked up from germline, CDR1 is KGHDR and CDR2 is SFDVKD. The CDR3 DNA reads TGTGCCACCAGTGATCTCGCGGGAGGGCAGTATTTT. Translated: CATSDLAGGQYF.

The chain employs TRBV19 and TRBJ1-4, with 7 bases fitting TRBD1. Germline values: CDR1 LNHDA, CDR2 SQIVND (reference sequence). The CDR3 contains 15 residues. Germline trimming cut 3 bases from V and 8 bases from J; bases unmatched to any gene: 9. In nucleotides, the CDR3 is TGTGCCAGTAGTATCAAGACAGGGTTAGACGAAAAACTGTTTTTT. Translating gives CASSIKTGLDEKLFF.

The chain employs TRBV19 and TRBJ1-1, with 7 bases aligning to TRBD1. J gave up 4 bases and V 6 bases, and 5 bases lay outside the gene matches. Germline V gene data show CDR1 as LNHDA and CDR2 as SQIVND (reference sequence). The CDR3 is 13 amino acids. The CDR3 is CASSNRGTTEAFF. The CDR3 nucleotides are TGTGCCAGTAGCAACAGGGGTACCACTGAAGCTTTCTTT.

In this sample, this clonotype turned up many times. The chain carries TRBV2 and TRBJ2-1; 12 positions agree with TRBD2. The germline V gene has CDR1 SNHLY and CDR2 FYNNEI. The CDR3 is 17 residues long. The V and J ends lost 4 bases and 8 bases, in that order; junction bases with no gene match: 12. The CDR3 reads CASSGKLAGGVSYEQFF. Written as DNA, the CDR3 is TGTGCCAGCAGTGGCAAACTAGCGGGAGGAGTGTCGTATGAGCAGTTCTTC. Full variable domain (missing parts from reference TRBV2 and TRBJ2-1): EPEVTQTPSHQVTQMGQEVILRCVPISNHLYFYWYRQILGQKVEFLVSFYNNEISEKSEIFDDQFSVERPDGSNFTLKIRSTKLEDSAMYFCASSGKLAGGVSYEQFFGPGTRLTVL.